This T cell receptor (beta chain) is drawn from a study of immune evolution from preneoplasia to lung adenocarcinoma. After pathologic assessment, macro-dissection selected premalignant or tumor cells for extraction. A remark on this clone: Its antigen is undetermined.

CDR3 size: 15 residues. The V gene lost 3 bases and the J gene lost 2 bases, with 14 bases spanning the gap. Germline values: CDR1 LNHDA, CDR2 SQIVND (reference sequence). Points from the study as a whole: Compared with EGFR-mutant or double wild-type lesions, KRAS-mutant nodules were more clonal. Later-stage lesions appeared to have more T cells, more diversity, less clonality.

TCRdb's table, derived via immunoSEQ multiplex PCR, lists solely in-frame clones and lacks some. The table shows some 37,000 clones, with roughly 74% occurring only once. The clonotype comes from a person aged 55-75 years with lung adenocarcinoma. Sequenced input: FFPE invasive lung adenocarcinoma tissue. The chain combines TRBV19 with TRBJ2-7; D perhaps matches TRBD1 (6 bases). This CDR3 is CASSIKGTTAYEQYF. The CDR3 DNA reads TGTGCCAGTAGTATCAAGGGGACAACAGCCTACGAGCAGTACTTC.